The 17 T cell receptor beta chains below all came from one sample that was sequenced in a study of T cells in Graves' hyperthyroidism and ophthalmopathy. RNA transcripts yielded amplified TCR beta CDR3 regions. The TCR CDR3 was amplified in a first-round RT-PCR using the HTBI primer set. One entry per CDR3 protein results from TCRdb running MiXCR on the multiplex PCR reads. The sample gives about 300,000 distinct CDR3 sequences, roughly 13% of which show up once; roughly 7.9% is in the top ten. The sample taken for sequencing was blood. These receptors were taken from a woman between 35 and 50 years old with Graves' hyperthyroidism.

This clonotype was recorded at least ten times. This chain connects TRBV6-1 to TRBJ2-7, with a possible D match to TRBD1 (6 bases). The ends were cut back, 5 bases at V and 3 bases at J, with 17 bases in the middle. Germline V gene sequence: CDR1 MNHNS, CDR2 SASEGT. The CDR3 runs 15 residues. The CDR3 spells CASSYGVDSGYEQYF. The CDR3 bases are TGTGCCAGCAGTTACGGTGTGGACAGTGGCTACGAGCAGTACTTC.

This clonotype appeared many times. V usage is TRBV20-1 and J usage is TRBJ2-5, with a weak D call TRBD1 (6 bases). V shed 4 bases and J shed 5 bases, with 11 bases lying between them. The CDR3 contains 12 residues. CDR1 and CDR2 from the germline V gene are DFQATT and SNEGSKA (reference sequence). The CDR3 DNA is TGCAGTGCTACGGACAGACCGGAGACCCAGTACTTC. Its protein product is CSATDRPETQYF.

The chain carries TRBV19 and TRBJ1-5; the D gene is possibly TRBD1 (5 bases). Germline V gene data show CDR1 as LNHDA and CDR2 as SQIVND (reference sequence). The V gene lost 6 bases and the J gene lost 3 bases, with 12 bases spanning the gap. This CDR3 is built from 14 residues. CDR3 DNA sequence: TGTGCCAGTAGATTTGACAGAACCAATCAGCCCCAGCATTTT. This sequence encodes CASRFDRTNQPQHF. Drawing the rest from reference TRBV19 and TRBJ1-5, the complete variable domain is DGGITQSPKYLFRKEGQNVTLSCEQNLNHDAMYWYRQDPGQGLRLIYYSQIVNDFQKGDIAEGYSVSREKKESFPLTVTSAQKNPTAFYLCASRFDRTNQPQHFGDGTRLSIL.

The CDR3 here is CASSLASRGDTQYF. The CDR3, as DNA: TGCGCCAGCAGCTTGGCCTCTAGAGGGGATACGCAGTATTTT. The chain employs TRBV5-1 and TRBJ2-3; D possibly corresponds to TRBD2 (5 bases). Germline V gene data show CDR1 as SGHRS and CDR2 as YFSETQ. With 0 bases removed from V and 6 bases from J, the gap between germline ends came to 11 bases. The CDR3 spans 14 residues.

This clonotype was found many times. The chain carries TRBV3-1 and TRBJ1-4, with a possible D match to TRBD1 (5 bases). This CDR3 comprises 14 residues. V lost 1 base to trimming and J lost 8 bases, with 11 bases between them. Per germline, CDR1 LGHDT and CDR2 YNNKEL (reference sequence). This CDR3 reads CASSQAGLEEKLFF. The CDR3 DNA is TGTGCCAGCAGCCAAGCAGGGTTGGAAGAAAAACTGTTTTTT.

This clonotype has just a few counts. The J gene is TRBJ2-7, the V gene TRBV5-4, with 10 positions matching TRBD2. CDR1 is SGHNT and CDR2 is YYREEE in the germline V gene (reference sequence). The length of the CDR3 is 15 residues. The V segment lost 4 bases and the J segment 5 bases; nucleotides outside the gene matches: 9. The CDR3 sequence is CASSPPGLASHEQYF. CDR3 coding DNA: TGTGCCAGCAGCCCTCCGGGACTAGCGAGCCACGAGCAGTACTTC. The entire variable domain, with the rest obtained from reference TRBV5-4 and TRBJ2-7, is as follows: ETGVTQSPTHLIKTRGQQVTLRCSSQSGHNTVSWYQQALGQGPQFIFQYYREEENGRGNFPPRFSGLQFPNYSSELNVNALELDDSALYLCASSPPGLASHEQYFGPGTRLTVT.

There are a few counts of this clonotype. CDR3 nucleotides: TGTGCCAGCAGCCTTGACGGGCAAAACAGGCGTAGGGAGACCCAGTACTTC. It translates to CASSLDGQNRRRETQYF. The V and J genes are TRBV5-4 and TRBJ2-5, with a weak D call TRBD1 (5 bases). The germline V and J ends were trimmed by 4 bases and 5 bases, with 24 bases remaining between them. CDR1 is SGHNT, CDR2 YYREEE, per germline (reference sequence). The CDR3 totals 17 residues. The whole variable domain, filled in from reference TRBV5-4 and TRBJ2-5, reads ETGVTQSPTHLIKTRGQQVTLRCSSQSGHNTVSWYQQALGQGPQFIFQYYREEENGRGNFPPRFSGLQFPNYSSELNVNALELDDSALYLCASSLDGQNRRRETQYFGPGTRLLVL.

This clonotype was recorded a few times. The J gene is TRBJ1-2, the V gene TRBV5-6; unclear D gene. The V end was cut by 5 bases, the J end by 4 bases, with 15 bases between. The CDR3 has 14 amino acids. Germline-derived CDR1 and CDR2 are SGHDT and YYEEEE. CDR3 in amino acids: CASRYSGSVYGYTF. As DNA, the CDR3 is TGTGCCAGCAGATACTCCGGGTCCGTCTATGGCTACACCTTC.

In this sample, this clonotype turned up many times. This chain uses TRBV29-1 with TRBJ2-1; no firm D call. Per the germline V gene, CDR1 is SQVTM and CDR2 is ANQGSEA. V lost 0 bases and J lost 3, with 6 bases in between. This CDR3 has 13 residues. CDR3 region: CSVEDLSYNEQFF. The CDR3 DNA sequence: TGCAGCGTTGAAGATCTCAGCTACAATGAGCAGTTCTTC.

V usage is TRBV20-1 and J usage is TRBJ1-2; perhaps TRBD1 as D (6 bases). The germline V gene has CDR1 DFQATT and CDR2 SNEGSKA (reference sequence). V gave up 7 bases and J gave up 9 bases, with 21 bases separating them. The CDR3 runs to 13 residues. DNA of the CDR3: TGCAGTGTCCACGATCCGAGACAGGTTAGCTACACCTTC. As protein: CSVHDPRQVSYTF.

There are many counts of this clonotype. The gene calls are TRBV28 and TRBJ2-4; D unclear. The CDR3 has 15 residues. Deletions cut 3 bases from V and 5 bases from J, with 14 bases between. Germline V CDR1 and CDR2: MDHEN, SYDVKM. In DNA form, the CDR3 reads TGTGCCAGCAGTTTGGACGATGGTGGGCAAAACATTCAGTACTTC. It specifies CASSLDDGGQNIQYF.

This clonotype was observed at least ten times. The gene calls are TRBV12-3 or TRBV12-4 and TRBJ1-4; 7 bases align to TRBD1. Trimming cost V 5 bases and J 0 bases; bases outside gene matches: 3. This CDR3 spans 15 amino acids. The CDR3, as DNA: TGTGCCAGCAGTACAACAGGGGCAACTAATGAAAAACTGTTTTTT. Protein sequence: CASSTTGATNEKLFF.

This clonotype was picked up many times. The chain uses TRBV12-3 or TRBV12-4 and TRBJ1-5; D is ambiguous. The CDR3 contains 15 residues. V lost 1 base, J lost 6 bases, and 13 bases lay in between. CDR3 region: CASSLGHLGPQPQHF. In DNA form, the CDR3 reads TGTGCCAGCAGTTTAGGACACCTGGGCCCTCAGCCCCAGCATTTT.

This chain links TRBV9 with TRBJ1-6; TRBD1 aligns across 9 bases. The CDR3 spans 14 residues. The germline V gene encodes CDR1 SGDLS and CDR2 YYNGEE. With V trimmed by 4 bases and J by 9 bases, 5 bases remained unmatched. CDR3 sequence (DNA): TGTGCCAGCAGCTCCGGGACAGGGAGTTCACCCCTCCACTTT. Translated, it gives CASSSGTGSSPLHF.

This clonotype showed up many times. V usage is TRBV6-1 and J usage is TRBJ2-2; TRBD1 matches 8 bases. CDR3 length: 15 amino acids. V trimming: 2 bases; J trimming: 7 bases; junction bases outside the gene matches: 6. Looked up from germline, CDR1 is MNHNS and CDR2 is SASEGT. The CDR3 sequence: CASSEPGQGGGELFF. The CDR3 DNA sequence: TGTGCCAGCAGTGAACCAGGACAGGGTGGCGGGGAGCTGTTTTTT.

This clonotype was seen only a few times. J is TRBJ2-7 and V is TRBV7-2; a weak D match, TRBD1 (5 bases). Deletions cut 2 bases from V and 7 bases from J, with 12 bases between. CDR3 length: 13 residues. CDR1 SGHTA and CDR2 FQGNSA come from the germline V gene. The CDR3: CASSLRQSQEQYF. For the CDR3, the DNA is TGTGCCAGCAGCTTAAGACAGTCCCAGGAGCAGTACTTC.

This clonotype was seen repeatedly, ten times or more. V is TRBV2 and J is TRBJ2-1; 9 nucleotides match TRBD2. CDR1 is SNHLY and CDR2 is FYNNEI in the germline V gene. There are 14 residues in the CDR3. The V gene end was trimmed by 4 bases and the J gene end by 2 bases; junction bases not matched to a gene: 0. The CDR3 nucleotides read TGTGCCAGCAGTGGACTAGCGGCCTACAATGAGCAGTTCTTC. Protein product: CASSGLAAYNEQFF.